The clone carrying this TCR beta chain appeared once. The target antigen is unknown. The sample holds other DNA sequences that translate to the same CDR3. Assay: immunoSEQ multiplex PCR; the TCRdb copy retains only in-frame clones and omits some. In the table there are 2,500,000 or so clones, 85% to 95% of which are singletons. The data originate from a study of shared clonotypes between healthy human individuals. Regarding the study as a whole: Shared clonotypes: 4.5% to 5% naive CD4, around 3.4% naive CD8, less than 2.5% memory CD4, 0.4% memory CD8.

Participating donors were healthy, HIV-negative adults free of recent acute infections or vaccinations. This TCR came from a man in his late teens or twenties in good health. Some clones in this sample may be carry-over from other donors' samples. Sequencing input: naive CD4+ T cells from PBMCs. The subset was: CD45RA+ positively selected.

Here the CDR3 reads CASSLVSSGSSYEQYF. The CDR3 DNA reads as TGTGCCAGCAGCTTAGTGTCTAGCGGGAGCTCCTACGAGCAGTACTTC. The rearrangement uses TRBV7-2 and TRBJ2-7, with TRBD2 matching over 10 bases. CDR3 length equals 16 residues. The V gene end was trimmed by 1 base and the J gene end by 0 bases; junction bases not matched to a gene: 3. Germline values: CDR1 SGHTA, CDR2 FQGNSA.